The clone carrying this T cell receptor (beta chain) has more than one count but fewer than ten. This specimen belongs to a study of response to subunit inactivated influenza vaccine. CDR3 length: 13 amino acids. Looked up from germline, CDR1 is MNHEY and CDR2 is SVGEGT. The V segment lost 8 bases and the J segment 3 bases; nucleotides outside the gene matches: 7. From the RT-PCR reads, TCRdb called clonotypes with MiXCR, one entry per CDR3 protein. The data show 590,000 or so distinct CDR3 sequences, 14% seen once. The V call is TRBV6-2 or TRBV6-3, the J call TRBJ2-7; 7 positions match TRBD2. The clonotype was recovered from a man aged 45-65 years who received an inactivated influenza vaccine. The sample was PBMCs from blood, taken less than 15 days before vaccination. The CDR3 nucleotides read TGTGCCAGCTACCAAGCGGGGTACTACGAGCAGTACTTC. It yields the protein CASYQAGYYEQYF.